The sample holds many counts of the clone carrying this T cell receptor beta chain. Its antigen is undetermined. These data belong to a study of CD8 T cells in ankylosing spondylitis. This CDR3 is built from 16 residues. Germline lookup yields CDR1 SGHKS and CDR2 YYEKEE (reference sequence). The V gene end was trimmed by 4 bases and the J gene end by 6 bases; junction bases not matched to a gene: 8. TCRdb re-derived calls from the 5' RACE reads in MiXCR, one entry per CDR3 protein. The data contain about 140,000 distinct CDR3 sequences, approximately 10% of them singletons. General observations from the study: As for the disease-linked clones, they showed a CD8+ phenotype and occurred at relatively low frequencies in peripheral blood. According to the report, clones linked to the disease were significantly enriched in matched synovial fluid samples taken from ankylosing spondylitis patients. Past research had described some motif variants in reactive arthritis synovial fluid and blood. Ankylosing spondylitis blood appeared to carry a characteristic TCR beta motif of roughly eight highly homologous variants.

This chain joins TRBV5-5 and TRBJ1-6, with 9 bases lining up with TRBD1. This TCR was sampled from a female donor with ankylosing spondylitis or in good health (not recorded which). Sequencing was done on a sample of blood, either unsorted or a sorted T cell fraction (not recorded which). CDR3 sequence reads: CASSGSPGQGNSPLHF. DNA of the CDR3: TGTGCCAGCAGCGGGTCCCCGGGACAGGGTAATTCACCCCTCCACTTT.